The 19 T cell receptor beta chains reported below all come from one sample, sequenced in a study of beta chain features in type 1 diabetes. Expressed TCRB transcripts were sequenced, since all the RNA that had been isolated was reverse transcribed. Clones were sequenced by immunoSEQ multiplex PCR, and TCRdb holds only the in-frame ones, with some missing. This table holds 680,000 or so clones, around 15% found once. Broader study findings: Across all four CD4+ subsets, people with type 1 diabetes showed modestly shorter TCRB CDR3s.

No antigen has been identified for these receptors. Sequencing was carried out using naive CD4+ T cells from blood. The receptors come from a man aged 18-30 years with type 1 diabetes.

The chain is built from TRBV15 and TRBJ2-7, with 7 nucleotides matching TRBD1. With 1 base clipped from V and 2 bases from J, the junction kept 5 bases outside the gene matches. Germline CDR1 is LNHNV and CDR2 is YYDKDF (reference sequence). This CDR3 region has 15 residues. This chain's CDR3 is CATSRGTGPAYEQYF. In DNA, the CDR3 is TGTGCCACCAGCAGAGGGACAGGACCCGCCTACGAGCAGTACTTC.

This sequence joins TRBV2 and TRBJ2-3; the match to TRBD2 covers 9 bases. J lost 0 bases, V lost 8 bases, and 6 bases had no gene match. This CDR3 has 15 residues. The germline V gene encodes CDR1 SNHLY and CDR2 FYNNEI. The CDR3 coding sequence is TGTGCCAGCCGGAGTGGGACTAGCAGCACAGATACGCAGTATTTT. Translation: CASRSGTSSTDTQYF.

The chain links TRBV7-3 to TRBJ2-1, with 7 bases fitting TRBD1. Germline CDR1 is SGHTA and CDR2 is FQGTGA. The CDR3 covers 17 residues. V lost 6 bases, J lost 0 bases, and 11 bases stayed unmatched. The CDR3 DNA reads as TGTGCCAGCAGGGGGAATGGACAGGCGAGCTCCTACAATGAGCAGTTCTTC. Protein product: CASRGNGQASSYNEQFF.

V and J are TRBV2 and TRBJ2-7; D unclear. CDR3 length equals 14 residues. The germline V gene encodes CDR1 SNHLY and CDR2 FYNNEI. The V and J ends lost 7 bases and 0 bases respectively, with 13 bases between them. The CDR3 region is CASTPVRSSYEQYF. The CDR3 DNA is TGTGCCAGCACTCCGGTTAGGAGCTCCTACGAGCAGTACTTC.

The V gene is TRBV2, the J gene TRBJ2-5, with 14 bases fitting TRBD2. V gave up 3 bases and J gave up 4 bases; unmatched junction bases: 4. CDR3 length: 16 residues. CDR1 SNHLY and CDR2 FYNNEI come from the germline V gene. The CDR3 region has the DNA TGTGCCAGCAGTGACGGACTAGCGGGGGGTTTAGAGACCCAGTACTTC. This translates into CASSDGLAGGLETQYF.

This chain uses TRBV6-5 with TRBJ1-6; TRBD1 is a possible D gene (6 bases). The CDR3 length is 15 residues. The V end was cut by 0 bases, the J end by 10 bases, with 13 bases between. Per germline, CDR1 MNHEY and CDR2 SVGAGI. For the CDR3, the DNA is TGTGCCAGCAGTTACTCCACAGGGAAAAGCTCACCCCTCCACTTT. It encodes CASSYSTGKSSPLHF.

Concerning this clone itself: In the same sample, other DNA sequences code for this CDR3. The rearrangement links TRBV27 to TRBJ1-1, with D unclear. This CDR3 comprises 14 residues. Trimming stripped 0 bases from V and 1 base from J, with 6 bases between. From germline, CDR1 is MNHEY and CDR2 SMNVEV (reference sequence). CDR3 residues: CASSLSRGNTEAFF. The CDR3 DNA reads TGTGCCAGCAGTTTATCCCGAGGGAACACTGAAGCTTTCTTT.

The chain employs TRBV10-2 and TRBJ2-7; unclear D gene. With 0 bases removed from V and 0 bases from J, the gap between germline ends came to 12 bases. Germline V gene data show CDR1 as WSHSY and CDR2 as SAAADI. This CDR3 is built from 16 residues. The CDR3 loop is CASSESWAGRSYEQYF. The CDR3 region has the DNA TGCGCCAGCAGTGAGTCCTGGGCAGGCCGCTCCTACGAGCAGTACTTC.

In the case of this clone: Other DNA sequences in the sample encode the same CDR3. The CDR3 sequence: CASSPLETQYF. For the CDR3, the DNA is TGTGCCAGCTCACCATTGGAGACCCAGTACTTC. V is TRBV18 and J is TRBJ2-5, with D uncertain. CDR3 length equals 11 residues. Germline assignment: CDR1 KGHSH and CDR2 LQKENI. Trimming took off 2 bases at V and 5 bases at J, with 3 bases between the two ends. Filled out from reference TRBV18 and TRBJ2-5, the complete variable domain reads NAGVMQNPRHLVRRRGQEARLRCSPMKGHSHVYWYRQLPEEGLKFMVYLQKENIIDESGMPKERFSAEFPKEGPSILRIQQVVRGDSAAYFCASSPLETQYFGPGTRLLVL.

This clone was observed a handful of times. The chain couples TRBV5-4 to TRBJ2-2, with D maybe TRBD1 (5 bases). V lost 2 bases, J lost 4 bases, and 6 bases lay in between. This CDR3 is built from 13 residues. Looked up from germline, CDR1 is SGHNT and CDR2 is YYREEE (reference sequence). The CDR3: CASSLQVTGELFF. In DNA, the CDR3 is TGTGCCAGCAGCTTACAGGTCACCGGGGAGCTGTTTTTT.

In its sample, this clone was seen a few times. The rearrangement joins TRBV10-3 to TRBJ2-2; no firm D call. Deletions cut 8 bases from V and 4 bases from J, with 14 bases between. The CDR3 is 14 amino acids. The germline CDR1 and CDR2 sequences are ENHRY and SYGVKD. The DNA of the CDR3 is TGTGCCATCCTAAAGGGTGAAGGCACCGGGGAGCTGTTTTTT. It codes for CAILKGEGTGELFF.

CDR3 DNA: TGTGCCAGCAGACCCACTAGCACAGATACGCAGTATTTT. It codes for CASRPTSTDTQYF. The chain employs TRBV7-9 and TRBJ2-3, with no clear D. Trimming cost V 6 bases and J 0 bases, with 7 bases left between them. The CDR3 contains 13 residues. Germline V CDR1 and CDR2: SEHNR, FQNEAQ (reference sequence).

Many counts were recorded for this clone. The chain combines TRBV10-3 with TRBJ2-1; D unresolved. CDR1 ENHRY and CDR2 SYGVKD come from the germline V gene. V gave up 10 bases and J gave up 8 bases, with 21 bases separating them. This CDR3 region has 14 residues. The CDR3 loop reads CATKAGPTGHEQFF. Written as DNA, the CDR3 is TGTGCCACCAAGGCCGGGCCGACCGGGCATGAGCAGTTCTTC.

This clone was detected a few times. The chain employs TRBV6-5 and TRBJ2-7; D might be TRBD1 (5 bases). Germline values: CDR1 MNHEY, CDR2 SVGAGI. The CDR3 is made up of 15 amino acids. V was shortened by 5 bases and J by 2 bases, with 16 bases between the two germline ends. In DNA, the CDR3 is TGTGCCAGCAGTCTCGCAACAGGAACCCCCTACGAGCAGTACTTC. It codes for CASSLATGTPYEQYF.

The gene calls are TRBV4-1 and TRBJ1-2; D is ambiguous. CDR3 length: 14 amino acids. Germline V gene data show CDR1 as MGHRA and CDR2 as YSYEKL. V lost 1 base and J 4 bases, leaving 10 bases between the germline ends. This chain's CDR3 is CASSQGTPTYGYTF. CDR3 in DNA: TGCGCCAGCAGCCAAGGAACCCCGACCTATGGCTACACCTTC.

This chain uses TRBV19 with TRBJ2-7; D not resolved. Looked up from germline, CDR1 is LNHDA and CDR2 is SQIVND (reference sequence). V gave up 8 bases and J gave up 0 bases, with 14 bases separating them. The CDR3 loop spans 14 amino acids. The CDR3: CASRYSSNSYEQYF. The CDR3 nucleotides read TGTGCCAGTCGTTATTCTTCCAACTCCTACGAGCAGTACTTC.

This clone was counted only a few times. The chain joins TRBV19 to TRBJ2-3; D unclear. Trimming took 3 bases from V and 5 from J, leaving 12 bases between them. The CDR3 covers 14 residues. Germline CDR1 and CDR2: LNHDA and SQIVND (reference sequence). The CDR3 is CASSMRQTQDTQYF. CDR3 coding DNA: TGTGCCAGTAGTATGAGGCAGACTCAAGATACGCAGTATTTT.

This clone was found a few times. The CDR3 DNA reads TGTGCCAGCAGCTTGTATGGGTTAGAGGAGCCCCAGCATTTT. Encoded protein: CASSLYGLEEPQHF. The chain combines TRBV5-6 with TRBJ1-5; D gene ambiguous. Germline CDR1 is SGHDT and CDR2 is YYEEEE. This CDR3 has 14 residues. Deletions cut 1 base from V and 8 bases from J, with 13 bases between.

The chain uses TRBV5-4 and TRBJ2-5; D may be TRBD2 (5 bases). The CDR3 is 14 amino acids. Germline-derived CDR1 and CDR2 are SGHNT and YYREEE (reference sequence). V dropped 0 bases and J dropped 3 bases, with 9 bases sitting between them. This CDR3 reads CASSLDAREETQYF. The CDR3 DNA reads TGTGCCAGCAGCTTGGATGCGCGGGAAGAGACCCAGTACTTC.